Listed here are 11 T cell receptor beta chains from one sample, sequenced in a study of T cell repertoires in cytomegalovirus infection. TCRdb passed the reads through MiXCR, listing each CDR3 protein once. The table shows under 350,000 distinct CDR3 sequences, with over 7.5% occurring only once. The specimen was PBMCs. The receptors originated from a human donor in good health (CMV status not recorded). Some clones in this sample may be carry-over from other donors' samples.

This clonotype was observed at least ten times. The gene calls are TRBV6-2 or TRBV6-3 and TRBJ2-2; D is unclear. CDR1 and CDR2 (germline): MNHEY, SVGEGT. Trimming pared 0 bases from V and 5 bases from J, leaving 16 bases between. CDR3 length: 17 amino acids. The CDR3 protein is CASSYSPSPPRTGELFF. CDR3 bases: TGTGCCAGCAGTTACTCGCCGTCACCCCCTCGTACCGGGGAGCTGTTTTTT.

This clonotype was seen only a few times. The chain employs TRBV5-1 and TRBJ2-1; D not resolved. The V and J ends lost 1 base and 5 bases respectively, with 13 bases between them. Per the germline V gene, CDR1 is SGHRS and CDR2 is YFSETQ. The CDR3 is 15 amino acids. CDR3 bases: TGCGCCAGCAGCTTGAGCACCTCTGGGAACAATGAGCAGTTCTTC. This codes for CASSLSTSGNNEQFF.

This chain links TRBV20-1 with TRBJ1-1; perhaps TRBD1 as D (6 bases). The V and J ends lost 3 bases and 5 bases respectively, with 16 bases between them. The germline V gene has CDR1 DFQATT and CDR2 SNEGSKA (reference sequence). The CDR3 has 14 residues. The CDR3 bases are TGCAGTGCTAGTACCGTCAGGGGAAAGACTGAAGCTTTCTTT. This sequence encodes CSASTVRGKTEAFF.

The chain combines TRBV6-1 with TRBJ2-1; D not resolved. Trimming cost V 8 bases and J 3 bases, with 8 bases left between them. CDR3 length: 12 residues. Germline V gene data show CDR1 as MNHNS and CDR2 as SASEGT. The CDR3 region is CASDGSYNEQFF. CDR3 coding DNA: TGTGCCAGCGATGGCAGCTACAATGAGCAGTTCTTC.

The V gene is TRBV5-1, the J gene TRBJ1-6; the D is unclear. There are 16 residues in the CDR3. Germline V gene data show CDR1 as SGHRS and CDR2 as YFSETQ. The V gene lost 2 bases and the J gene lost 0 bases, with 9 bases spanning the gap. The CDR3, as DNA: TGCGCCAGCAGCTTACGGTCAAGCTCCTATAATTCACCCCTCCACTTT. It is translated as CASSLRSSSYNSPLHF.

This clonotype showed up many times. The V gene is TRBV28, the J gene TRBJ1-2; TRBD1 matches at 7 bases. Germline V lookup: CDR1 MDHEN, CDR2 SYDVKM. J was trimmed by 3 bases and V by 6 bases; bases with no gene match: 4. The CDR3 contains 13 residues. CDR3 in DNA: TGTGCCAGCAGGACAGGGAGAGACTATGGCTACACCTTC. It is translated as CASRTGRDYGYTF.

The chain joins TRBV20-1 to TRBJ1-6; TRBD1 matches 7 bases. V shed 0 bases, J shed 7 bases, and the junction held 3 bases outside the gene matches. CDR1 DFQATT and CDR2 SNEGSKA come from the germline V gene (reference sequence). The length of the CDR3 is 14 residues. CDR3 DNA sequence: TGCAGTGCTAGAGAAGGGACAGAAAATTCACCCCTCCACTTT. Amino acids: CSAREGTENSPLHF.

The chain uses TRBV7-9 and TRBJ1-6; TRBD1 agrees at 7 bases. Germline V CDR1 and CDR2: SEHNR, FQNEAQ (reference sequence). Trimming removed 5 bases from V and 10 bases from J; junction bases left unmatched: 11. The CDR3 contains 15 residues. The CDR3 spells CASSQGGGWNSPLHF. The CDR3 coding sequence is TGTGCCAGCAGCCAGGGGGGGGGGTGGAACTCACCCCTCCACTTT.

At least ten counts were recorded for this clonotype. This rearrangement joins TRBV7-2 to TRBJ2-5, with 9 bases identical to TRBD1. The CDR3 runs to 15 residues. The germline V gene has CDR1 SGHTA and CDR2 FQGNSA. The ends lost 4 bases at V and 5 bases at J; junction bases unmatched: 8. CDR3 DNA: TGTGCCAGCAGCTCCGGGACAGGGAGGAGGGAGACCCAGTACTTC. This sequence encodes CASSSGTGRRETQYF.

This clonotype was observed a few times. The genes are TRBV9 and TRBJ2-2; TRBD2 matches 10 bases. The germline V gene encodes CDR1 SGDLS and CDR2 YYNGEE. V shed 0 bases and J 8 bases; nucleotides not matched to a gene: 7. This CDR3 spans 16 amino acids. The CDR3 DNA reads TGTGCCAGCAGCGTAGCAAAAGCGGGGGGGCCTGGGGAGCTGTTTTTT. This encodes CASSVAKAGGPGELFF.

This sequence joins TRBV20-1 and TRBJ2-3, with D hard to call. Germline CDR1 DFQATT, CDR2 SNEGSKA (reference sequence). Trimming left V 1 base short and J 4 bases short, with 9 bases between. The CDR3 runs to 13 residues. CDR3 loop: CSARGLSADTQYF. The CDR3 nucleotides read TGCAGTGCTAGAGGGCTTTCCGCAGATACGCAGTATTTT.